The clone carrying this TCR beta chain occurred a few times. Antigen unknown. The data were taken from a study of cytomegalovirus exposure and HLA in healthy donors. Researchers ran the PCR with 60 Vbeta and 13 Jbeta primers. Method: immunoSEQ multiplex PCR; TCRdb's copy keeps in-frame clones and lacks some. Of roughly 180,000 clones in the sample, 80% are singletons; the top ten hold around 4.4%. Whole-study findings and limits: Among the most significant clusters, several appeared linked to common viral pathogens in a later analysis.

This TCR was recovered from a woman in her 50s in good health and CMV-seropositive. The sample consisted of PBMCs.

This CDR3 reads CASSPLPLRQGMGQFF. The DNA for the CDR3 is TGTGCCAGCTCACCTCTCCCATTGAGACAGGGGATGGGTCAGTTCTTC. This rearrangement joins TRBV18 to TRBJ2-1, with 8 bases fitting TRBD1. Losses at the gene ends were 3 bases for V and 13 bases for J; bases not matched to a gene: 17. Germline V gene data show CDR1 as KGHSH and CDR2 as LQKENI. The CDR3 is 16 residues long.